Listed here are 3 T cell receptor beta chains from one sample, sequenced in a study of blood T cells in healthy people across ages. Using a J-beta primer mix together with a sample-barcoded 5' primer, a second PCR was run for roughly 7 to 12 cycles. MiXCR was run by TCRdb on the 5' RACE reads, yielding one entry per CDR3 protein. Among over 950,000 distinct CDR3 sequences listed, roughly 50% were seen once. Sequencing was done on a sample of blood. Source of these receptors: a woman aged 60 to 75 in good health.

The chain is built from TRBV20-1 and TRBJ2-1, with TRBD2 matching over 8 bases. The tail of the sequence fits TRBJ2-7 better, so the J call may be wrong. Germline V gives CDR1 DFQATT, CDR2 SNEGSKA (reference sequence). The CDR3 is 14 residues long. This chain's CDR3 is CSARTGGPYNEQYF. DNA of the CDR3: TGCAGTGCTAGGACGGGAGGGCCCTACAATGAGCAGTACTTC.

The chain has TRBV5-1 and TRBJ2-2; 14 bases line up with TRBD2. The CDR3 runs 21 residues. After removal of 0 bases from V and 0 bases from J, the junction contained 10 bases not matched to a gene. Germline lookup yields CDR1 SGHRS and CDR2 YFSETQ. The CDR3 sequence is CASSLAGTSGRWRTNTGELFF. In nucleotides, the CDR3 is TGCGCCAGCAGCTTGGCCGGGACTAGCGGGAGATGGAGGACGAACACCGGGGAGCTGTTTTTT.

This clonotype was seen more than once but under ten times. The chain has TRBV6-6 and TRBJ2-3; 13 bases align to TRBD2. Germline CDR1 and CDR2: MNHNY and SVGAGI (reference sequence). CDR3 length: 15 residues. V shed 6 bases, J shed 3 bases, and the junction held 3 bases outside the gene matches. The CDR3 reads CASRGTSGITDTQYF. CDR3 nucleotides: TGTGCCAGCAGAGGGACTAGCGGGATTACAGATACGCAGTATTTT.